This paragraph reports one TCR beta chain. The source of the sample is a study of somatic mutations in cytotoxic T cells in rheumatoid arthritis. Overall study context: Each patient's diagnosis was followed right away by a blood draw (approximately 33 ml EDTA), before any treatment.

The germline V gene has CDR1 MNHNS and CDR2 SASEGT. The CDR3 is made up of 15 amino acids. Trimming stripped 7 bases from V and 0 bases from J, with 13 bases between. Assay used: immunoSEQ multiplex PCR; TCRdb lists only in-frame clones, some missing. The data hold 2,000 to 3,000 clones, with 77% observed a single time. The chain uses TRBV6-1 and TRBJ2-1; perhaps TRBD1 as D (6 bases). The sequenced sample was CD8+ T cells sorted from blood. The TCR comes from a man in his sixties or seventies with rheumatoid arthritis. CDR3 coding DNA: TGTGCCAGCAACACGGACAGAAGCTCCTACAATGAGCAGTTCTTC. It encodes CASNTDRSSYNEQFF.